This is a list of T cell receptor beta chains from one sample in a study of blood T cell repertoires in COVID-19. Profiled with immunoSEQ multiplex PCR; TCRdb holds only in-frame clones, not every one. The table has tens of thousands of clones, 80% to 90% seen once. Sequencing was performed on peripheral blood. The origin of the receptors is an elderly man with acute or convalescent COVID-19. Each CDR3 is given with its conserved first and last residue. The D gene is left open where the match is weak. The size entry is marked missing in some rows and otherwise reads once, few, many or a size class.

clone size: few
J gene: TRBJ1-2
D gene: .
V gene: TRBV3-1/TRBV3-2
CDR3 protein: CASSQERGAPYGYTF
CDR3 DNA: TGTGCCAGCAGCCAAGAACGGGGGGCGCCCTATGGCTACACCTTC

clone size: .
J gene: TRBJ1-3
D gene: .
V gene: TRBV11-2
CDR3 protein: CASSLRGSSGNTIYF
CDR3 DNA: TGTGCCAGCAGCTTAAGGGGGAGCTCTGGAAACACCATATATTTT

clone size: .
J gene: TRBJ2-3
D gene: .
V gene: TRBV5-1
CDR3 protein: CASSLAGNLADTQYF
CDR3 DNA: TGCGCCAGCAGCTTGGCCGGAAACCTAGCAGATACGCAGTATTTT

clone size: .
J gene: TRBJ2-7
D gene: .
V gene: TRBV7-8
CDR3 protein: CASSLGVGGQSSEQYF
CDR3 DNA: TGTGCCAGCAGCTTAGGGGTGGGGGGACAGAGTTCCGAGCAGTACTTC

clone size: .
J gene: TRBJ2-5
D gene: TRBD2
V gene: TRBV18
CDR3 protein: CASSPPGLQETQYF
CDR3 DNA: TGTGCCAGCTCACCACCGGGACTACAGGAGACCCAGTACTTC

clone size: .
J gene: TRBJ2-1
D gene: .
V gene: TRBV11-3
CDR3 protein: CASSLDSSYNEQFF
CDR3 DNA: TGTGCCAGCAGCTTAGACAGCTCCTACAATGAGCAGTTCTTC

clone size: .
J gene: TRBJ1-1
D gene: .
V gene: TRBV7-9
CDR3 protein: CASSLTDMNTEAFF
CDR3 DNA: TGTGCCAGCAGCTTAACAGACATGAACACTGAAGCTTTCTTT

clone size: .
J gene: TRBJ1-6
D gene: .
V gene: TRBV4-1
CDR3 protein: CASSQDPVSSYNSPLHF
CDR3 DNA: TGCGCCAGCAGCCAAGATCCGGTGAGCTCCTATAATTCACCCCTCCACTTT

clone size: once
J gene: TRBJ2-1
D gene: TRBD2
V gene: TRBV20-1
CDR3 protein: CSASASGGTNEQFF
CDR3 DNA: TGCAGTGCTAGTGCTAGCGGGGGAACCAATGAGCAGTTCTTC

clone size: few
J gene: TRBJ2-1
D gene: TRBD1
V gene: TRBV5-1
CDR3 protein: CASSLEGQGYNEQFF
CDR3 DNA: TGCGCCAGCAGCTTGGAGGGACAGGGCTACAATGAGCAGTTCTTC

clone size: .
J gene: TRBJ1-6
D gene: .
V gene: TRBV3-1/TRBV3-2
CDR3 protein: CASSPLGRVDSPLHF
CDR3 DNA: TGTGCCAGCAGCCCTTTGGGCAGGGTAGATTCACCCCTCCACTTT

clone size: .
J gene: TRBJ2-7
D gene: .
V gene: TRBV27
CDR3 protein: CASSLFGFQQIYEQYF
CDR3 DNA: TGTGCCAGCAGTTTATTCGGGTTCCAGCAAATCTACGAGCAGTACTTC

clone size: .
J gene: TRBJ1-1
D gene: .
V gene: TRBV19
CDR3 protein: CASSGQGNTEAFF
CDR3 DNA: TGTGCCAGTAGTGGGCAGGGAAACACTGAAGCTTTCTTT

clone size: .
J gene: TRBJ2-1
D gene: .
V gene: TRBV24-1
CDR3 protein: CATSDPGTFSYNEQFF
CDR3 DNA: TGTGCCACCAGTGACCCCGGGACTTTCTCCTACAATGAGCAGTTCTTC

clone size: .
J gene: TRBJ2-2
D gene: .
V gene: TRBV27
CDR3 protein: CASSLIGVGELFF
CDR3 DNA: TGTGCCAGCAGTTTAATAGGGGTCGGGGAGCTGTTTTTT

clone size: .
J gene: TRBJ1-5
D gene: .
V gene: TRBV19
CDR3 protein: CASSIIRGSNQPQHF
CDR3 DNA: TGTGCCAGTAGTATCATCAGGGGAAGCAATCAGCCCCAGCATTTT

clone size: .
J gene: TRBJ2-2
D gene: TRBD1
V gene: TRBV11-3
CDR3 protein: CASSPAFGRGRATGELFF
CDR3 DNA: TGTGCCAGCAGCCCAGCATTTGGCAGGGGGCGGGCCACCGGGGAGCTGTTTTTT

clone size: .
J gene: TRBJ1-2
D gene: .
V gene: TRBV28
CDR3 protein: CASSSRTENYGYTF
CDR3 DNA: TGTGCCAGCAGCTCGCGGACAGAGAACTATGGCTACACCTTC

clone size: .
J gene: TRBJ2-7
D gene: TRBD1
V gene: TRBV11-3
CDR3 protein: CASSPGQAYEQYF
CDR3 DNA: TGTGCCAGCAGCCCCGGACAGGCCTACGAGCAGTACTTC

clone size: .
J gene: TRBJ2-7
D gene: TRBD2
V gene: TRBV6-5
CDR3 protein: CASSYRPGLAAYEQYF
CDR3 DNA: TGTGCCAGCAGTTACCGACCGGGACTAGCGGCCTACGAGCAGTACTTC

clone size: .
J gene: TRBJ2-5
D gene: TRBD1
V gene: TRBV19
CDR3 protein: CASSSWTGIQETQYF
CDR3 DNA: TGTGCCAGTAGTAGTTGGACAGGCATCCAAGAGACCCAGTACTTC

clone size: .
J gene: TRBJ1-5
D gene: .
V gene: TRBV9
CDR3 protein: CASSVTDSNQPQHF
CDR3 DNA: TGTGCCAGCAGCGTAACAGATAGCAATCAGCCCCAGCATTTT

clone size: .
J gene: TRBJ1-2
D gene: .
V gene: TRBV7-9
CDR3 protein: CASSLEGRGGYTF
CDR3 DNA: TGTGCCAGCAGCTTAGAAGGTAGAGGCGGCTACACCTTC

clone size: .
J gene: TRBJ2-1
D gene: .
V gene: TRBV10-3
CDR3 protein: CAISAQKEEAYNEQFF
CDR3 DNA: TGTGCCATCAGTGCCCAAAAGGAGGAGGCTTACAATGAGCAGTTCTTC

clone size: .
J gene: TRBJ1-1
D gene: .
V gene: TRBV5-1
CDR3 protein: CASSLLTYRGNTEAFF
CDR3 DNA: TGCGCCAGCAGCTTATTGACCTACCGAGGGAACACTGAAGCTTTCTTT

clone size: .
J gene: TRBJ1-5
D gene: .
V gene: TRBV30
CDR3 protein: CAWSQGRSNQPQHF
CDR3 DNA: TGTGCCTGGAGCCAGGGCCGGAGCAATCAGCCCCAGCATTTT

clone size: once
J gene: TRBJ1-6
D gene: .
V gene: TRBV19
CDR3 protein: CASSRITGLDNSPLHF
CDR3 DNA: TGTGCCAGTAGCCGAATTACAGGGCTAGATAATTCACCCCTCCACTTT

clone size: .
J gene: TRBJ2-1
D gene: TRBD1
V gene: TRBV30
CDR3 protein: CAWSARDRAYNEQFF
CDR3 DNA: TGTGCCTGGAGCGCCCGGGACAGGGCCTACAATGAGCAGTTCTTC

clone size: .
J gene: TRBJ1-5
D gene: .
V gene: TRBV19
CDR3 protein: CASSTLQGNQPQHF
CDR3 DNA: TGTGCCAGTAGCACCCTGCAGGGGAATCAGCCCCAGCATTTT

clone size: .
J gene: TRBJ1-1
D gene: TRBD1
V gene: TRBV5-1
CDR3 protein: CASSLRQGVTEAFF
CDR3 DNA: TGCGCCAGCAGCTTGAGACAGGGGGTCACTGAAGCTTTCTTT

clone size: .
J gene: TRBJ2-7
D gene: .
V gene: TRBV28
CDR3 protein: CASLGGYEQYF
CDR3 DNA: TGTGCCTCCTTGGGGGGCTACGAGCAGTACTTC

clone size: .
J gene: TRBJ2-2
D gene: TRBD2
V gene: TRBV7-6
CDR3 protein: CASSTTSGGANGELFF
CDR3 DNA: TGTGCCAGCAGCACAACTAGCGGGGGGGCAAACGGGGAGCTGTTTTTT

clone size: .
J gene: TRBJ1-1
D gene: .
V gene: TRBV5-1
CDR3 protein: CASSLDTLAGAFF
CDR3 DNA: TGCGCCAGCAGCTTGGACACCCTCGCCGGGGCTTTCTTT

clone size: once
J gene: TRBJ2-1
D gene: .
V gene: TRBV9
CDR3 protein: CASSVSRGSSYNEQFF
CDR3 DNA: TGTGCCAGCAGCGTATCCAGGGGCAGCTCCTACAATGAGCAGTTCTTC

clone size: once
J gene: TRBJ1-2
D gene: TRBD1
V gene: TRBV28
CDR3 protein: CASRLPIGTAYGYTF
CDR3 DNA: TGTGCCAGCCGCCTCCCCATCGGGACAGCTTATGGCTACACCTTC

clone size: .
J gene: TRBJ1-2
D gene: TRBD1
V gene: TRBV7-2
CDR3 protein: CASSLAGQAIYGYTF
CDR3 DNA: TGTGCCAGCAGCTTAGCCGGACAGGCGATCTATGGCTACACCTTC

clone size: .
J gene: TRBJ2-6
D gene: .
V gene: TRBV12-5
CDR3 protein: CASGLVGGDSSSGANVLTF
CDR3 DNA: TGTGCTAGTGGTTTGGTAGGCGGGGACAGTTCCTCTGGGGCCAACGTCCTGACTTTC

clone size: once
J gene: TRBJ2-5
D gene: TRBD1
V gene: TRBV15
CDR3 protein: CATSTRQTGETQYF
CDR3 DNA: TGTGCCACCAGCACCAGGCAGACAGGGGAGACCCAGTACTTC

clone size: .
J gene: TRBJ2-5
D gene: TRBD2
V gene: TRBV6-6
CDR3 protein: CASSYPGGEQETQYF
CDR3 DNA: TGTGCCAGCAGTTACCCCGGGGGGGAACAAGAGACCCAGTACTTC

clone size: .
J gene: TRBJ1-3
D gene: .
V gene: TRBV5-1
CDR3 protein: CASSPGSRSRGNTIYF
CDR3 DNA: TGCGCCAGCAGCCCAGGATCCAGGTCACGCGGAAACACCATATATTTT

clone size: .
J gene: TRBJ2-2
D gene: TRBD1
V gene: TRBV5-1
CDR3 protein: CASTAGGYAGELFF
CDR3 DNA: TGCGCCAGCACGGCAGGGGGCTACGCCGGGGAGCTGTTTTTT

clone size: .
J gene: TRBJ2-1
D gene: .
V gene: TRBV20-1
CDR3 protein: CSARGLDEQFF
CDR3 DNA: TGCAGTGCTAGGGGGCTGGATGAGCAGTTCTTC

clone size: .
J gene: TRBJ2-3
D gene: TRBD2
V gene: TRBV30
CDR3 protein: CAWSYGRGSGETDTQYF
CDR3 DNA: TGTGCCTGGAGCTATGGGCGGGGGTCGGGGGAGACAGATACGCAGTATTTT

clone size: .
J gene: TRBJ2-7
D gene: TRBD1
V gene: TRBV28
CDR3 protein: CASSGGHYEQYF
CDR3 DNA: TGTGCCAGCTCAGGGGGACATTACGAGCAGTACTTC

clone size: .
J gene: TRBJ2-3
D gene: TRBD1
V gene: TRBV12-5
CDR3 protein: CASGLAREGQGLLPQYF
CDR3 DNA: TGTGCTAGTGGTTTGGCCCGAGAGGGACAGGGTCTTCTTCCGCAGTATTTT

clone size: .
J gene: TRBJ1-4
D gene: .
V gene: TRBV7-9
CDR3 protein: CASSLDRSREKLFF
CDR3 DNA: TGTGCCAGCAGCTTAGACAGGTCGAGGGAAAAACTGTTTTTT